Presented here are 5 T cell receptor beta chains from one specimen sequenced in a study of blood T cell repertoires in COVID-19. Sequencing used immunoSEQ multiplex PCR; TCRdb keeps in-frame clones, though not all of them. The data hold about 23,000 clones, with roughly 89% observed a single time. The sequenced material came from peripheral blood. All receptors derive from a woman older than 75 with active COVID-19.

The chain is built from TRBV12-5 and TRBJ1-5, with 9 nucleotides matching TRBD1. This CDR3 contains 16 residues. Trimming took 1 base from V and 7 from J; bases not matched to a gene: 8. CDR1 is LGHNT, CDR2 FRNRAP, per germline. The CDR3 is CASGLARTGDYQPQHF. The CDR3 DNA follows: TGTGCTAGTGGTTTGGCTAGGACAGGGGACTACCAGCCCCAGCATTTT.

V usage is TRBV27 and J usage is TRBJ2-7, with 8 bases aligning to TRBD1. The V gene end was trimmed by 6 bases and the J gene end by 2 bases; junction bases not matched to a gene: 6. The germline gives CDR1 MNHEY, CDR2 SMNVEV (reference sequence). This CDR3 has 14 residues. CDR3 nucleotides: TGTGCCAGCAGCAGCGACAGGGGTCCCTACGAGCAGTACTTC. It is translated as CASSSDRGPYEQYF.

The V gene is TRBV5-8, the J gene TRBJ2-3; 9 bases line up with TRBD2. The J segment lost 2 bases and the V segment lost 2 bases, leaving 12 bases of the junction unmatched. The CDR3 is 18 residues long. Germline loops: CDR1 SGHTS, CDR2 YDEGEE. CDR3 amino acids: CASSFGLSAGGITDTQYF. The DNA for the CDR3 is TGTGCCAGCAGCTTCGGGTTGTCGGCGGGGGGGATCACAGATACGCAGTATTTT. The variable domain in full, with the rest retrieved from reference TRBV5-8 and TRBJ2-3, is EAGVTQSPTHLIKTRGQQATLRCSPISGHTSVYWYQQALGLGLQFLLWYDEGEERNRGNFPPRFSGRQFPNYSSELNVNALELEDSALYLCASSFGLSAGGITDTQYFGPGTRLTVL.

The V gene is TRBV5-4, the J gene TRBJ2-1; the D gene is possibly TRBD1 (6 bases). Deletions cut 3 bases from V and 6 bases from J, with 16 bases between. The CDR3 runs 15 residues. Germline V gives CDR1 SGHNT, CDR2 YYREEE (reference sequence). The CDR3 spells CASSWGQSSGNEQFF. CDR3 DNA sequence: TGTGCCAGCAGCTGGGGACAATCTTCGGGCAATGAGCAGTTCTTC.

The chain has TRBV4-1 and TRBJ2-3, with 7 bases lining up with TRBD1. The CDR3 spans 14 residues. Germline values: CDR1 MGHRA, CDR2 YSYEKL. Trimming at V came to 4 bases and at J to 2 bases, leaving 3 bases not matched to a gene. CDR3 DNA: TGCGCCAGCAGCCGGGACAGCCACACAGATACGCAGTATTTT. Amino acid sequence: CASSRDSHTDTQYF.